This T cell receptor (beta chain) was profiled in a study of long-term antiretroviral therapy in people with HIV. As regards this clone: What it binds is not known.

Overall study findings and caveats: All time points showed a repertoire dominated by clones expanded before ART. Researchers lacked any data on ART adherence, viral resistance or therapy changes.

The run of the v3.0 immunoSEQ assay was at survey level. Data came from immunoSEQ multiplex PCR; TCRdb stores just in-frame clones and leaves some out. The sample yields 20,000 to 30,000 clones, 86% seen once. Only United States sites treated participants with HIV. Germline V CDR1 and CDR2: LGHNA, YNFKEQ. Between the trimmed V and J ends, which lost 0 bases and 0 bases, there was a span of 15 bases. The length of the CDR3 is 19 residues. Source: unsorted PBMCs, taken around 2.6 years after starting antiretroviral therapy. The TCR comes from a man aged 40-49 years with HIV. The chain employs TRBV4-2 and TRBJ2-6, with D perhaps TRBD1 (5 bases). The CDR3 sequence: CASSQDSAGRYSGANVLTF. The CDR3 bases are TGTGCCAGCAGCCAAGATTCCGCAGGGCGCTACTCTGGGGCCAACGTCCTGACTTTC.